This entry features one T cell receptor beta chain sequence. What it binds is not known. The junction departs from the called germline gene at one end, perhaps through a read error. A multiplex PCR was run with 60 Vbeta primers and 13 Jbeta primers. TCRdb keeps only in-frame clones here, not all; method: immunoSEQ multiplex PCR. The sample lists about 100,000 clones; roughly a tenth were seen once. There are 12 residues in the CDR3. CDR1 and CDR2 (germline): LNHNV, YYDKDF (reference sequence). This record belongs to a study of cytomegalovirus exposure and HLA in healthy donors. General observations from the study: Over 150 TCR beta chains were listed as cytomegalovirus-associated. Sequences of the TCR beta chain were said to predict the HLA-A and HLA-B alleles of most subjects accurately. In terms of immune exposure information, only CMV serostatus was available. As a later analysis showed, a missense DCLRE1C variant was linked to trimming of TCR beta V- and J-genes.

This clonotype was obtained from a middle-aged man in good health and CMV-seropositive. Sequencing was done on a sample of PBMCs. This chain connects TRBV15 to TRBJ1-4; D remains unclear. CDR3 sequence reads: CATRRDGEKLFF. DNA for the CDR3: TGTGCCACCAGAAGAGACGGTGAAAAACTGTTTTTT. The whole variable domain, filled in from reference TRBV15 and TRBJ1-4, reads DAMVIQNPRYQVTQFGKPVTLSCSQTLNHNVMYWYQQKSSQAPKLLFHYYDKDFNNEADTPDNFQSRRPNTSFCFLDIRSPGLGDTAMYLCATRRDGEKLFFGSGTQLSVL.